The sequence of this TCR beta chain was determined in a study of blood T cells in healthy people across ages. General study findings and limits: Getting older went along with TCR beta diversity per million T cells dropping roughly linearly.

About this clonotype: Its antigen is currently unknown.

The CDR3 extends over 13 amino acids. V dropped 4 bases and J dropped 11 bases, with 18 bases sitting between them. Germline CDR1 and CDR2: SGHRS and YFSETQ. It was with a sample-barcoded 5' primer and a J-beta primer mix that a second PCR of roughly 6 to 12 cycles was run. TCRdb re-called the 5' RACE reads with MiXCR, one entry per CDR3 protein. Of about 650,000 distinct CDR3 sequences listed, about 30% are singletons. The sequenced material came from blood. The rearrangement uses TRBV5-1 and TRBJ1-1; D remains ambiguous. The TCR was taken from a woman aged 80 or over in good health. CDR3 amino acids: CASSPARVSGAFF. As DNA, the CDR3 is TGCGCCAGCAGCCCGGCGAGGGTATCAGGTGCTTTCTTT.